The 20 T cell receptor beta chains reported below all come from one sample, sequenced in a study of spatial heterogeneity in lung cancer (dated by TCRdb to between 2018 and 2021). Reading the label with the study, this specimen's time point is: sample taken at primary tumor resection. Whole RNA extracted from tumor and nontumor lung tissue, or from cryopreserved PBMC samples, was used for TCR sequencing without cell sorting. The library was produced with 5' RACE. Sequenced using a NextSeq 500. TCRdb trimmed the raw reads at Q25, called clones with MiXCR and kept productive beta chains. A single entry per CDR3 protein holds the most common genes and DNA from its merged rows. The table for this sample lists about 14,000 distinct CDR3 sequences; 10% of them were counted only once. The ten largest clones capture almost 30% of the sample. Sequenced material: PBMCs, taken at surgery. The receptors come from a male donor with early-stage non-small cell lung cancer.

This clonotype appeared a few times. The J gene is TRBJ2-5, the V gene TRBV27; 9 positions agree with TRBD2. There are 15 residues in the CDR3. Germline V lookup: CDR1 MNHEY, CDR2 SMNVEV (reference sequence). Unmatched junction bases numbered 13, after V lost 7 bases and J lost 7 bases. The CDR3 sequence is CASTRSGSTGGTQYF. DNA for the CDR3: TGTGCCAGCACCCGTAGCGGGAGCACAGGAGGGACCCAGTACTTC.

This clonotype was seen at least ten times. This chain links TRBV21-1 with TRBJ2-1; the D call of TRBD1 is as the table states it, not checked on the DNA. TRBV21-1 is assigned pseudogene status. The CDR3 runs to 15 residues. In nucleotides, the CDR3 is TGTGCCAGCAGCATCCGGGACAGGGGGAACAATGAGCAGTTCTTC. It is translated as CASSIRDRGNNEQFF.

At least ten counts were recorded for this clonotype. The V call is TRBV28, the J call TRBJ2-3; 12 bases fit TRBD2. The germline V gene has CDR1 MDHEN and CDR2 SYDVKM. V trimming: 8 bases; J trimming: 7 bases; junction bases outside the gene matches: 4. This CDR3 comprises 13 residues. CDR3 sequence (DNA): TGTGCCAGCCTAGCGGGAGGGCCGAATACGCAGTATTTT. Encoded protein: CASLAGGPNTQYF.

The chain employs TRBV7-3 and TRBJ2-1, with 9 bases lining up with TRBD1. Germline-derived CDR1 and CDR2 are SGHTA and FQGTGA. The CDR3 contains 15 residues. J gave up 8 bases and V 2 bases, and 7 bases lay outside the gene matches. Here the CDR3 reads CASSLHPQGAYEQFF. The CDR3 bases are TGTGCCAGCAGCTTACATCCACAGGGGGCCTATGAGCAGTTCTTC.

The sample holds many counts of this clonotype. The chain employs TRBV21-1 and TRBJ1-5. TRBV21-1 is recorded as a pseudogene. The CDR3 covers 18 residues. CDR3 coding DNA: TGTGCCAGCCCACTTTCTCCAGGTACGATATATAGCAATCAGCCCCAGCATTTT. The encoded protein is CASPLSPGTIYSNQPQHF.

This clonotype was detected many times. This chain joins TRBV20-1 and TRBJ2-7, with D tentatively TRBD2 (6 bases). CDR1 and CDR2 from the germline V gene are DFQATT and SNEGSKA (reference sequence). Trimming took 4 bases from V and 4 from J, leaving 11 bases between them. CDR3 length equals 12 residues. CDR3 sequence: CSATGTGYEQYF. As DNA, the CDR3 is TGCAGTGCTACGGGGACTGGATACGAGCAGTACTTC.

This clonotype occurred many times. The chain joins TRBV28 to TRBJ2-3, with no clear D. This CDR3 region has 13 residues. The germline V and J ends were trimmed by 6 bases and 2 bases, with 9 bases remaining between them. Looked up from germline, CDR1 is MDHEN and CDR2 is SYDVKM. CDR3 protein: CASSRSNTDTQYF. CDR3 bases: TGTGCCAGCAGCCGCTCGAACACAGATACGCAGTATTTT. Variable domain in full (rest from reference TRBV28 and TRBJ2-3): DVKVTQSSRYLVKRTGEKVFLECVQDMDHENMFWYRQDPGLGLRLIYFSYDVKMKEKGDIPEGYSVSREKKERFSLILESASTNQTSMYLCASSRSNTDTQYFGPGTRLTVL.

This clonotype occurred many times. V and J are TRBV10-3 and TRBJ2-3; D assignment may be TRBD1 or TRBD2 (5 bases each). Per the germline V gene, CDR1 is ENHRY and CDR2 is SYGVKD. This CDR3 spans 15 amino acids. V dropped 8 bases and J dropped 5 bases, with 20 bases sitting between them. The CDR3 bases are TGTGCCATCCAAATAGGGACCGATTTGAGAGATACGCAGTATTTT. It yields the protein CAIQIGTDLRDTQYF.

This clonotype was observed at least ten times. The rearrangement uses TRBV29-1 and TRBJ2-1; 8 nucleotides match TRBD2. Germline-derived CDR1 and CDR2 are SQVTM and ANQGSEA. This CDR3 comprises 15 residues. J was trimmed by 2 bases and V by 4 bases; bases with no gene match: 7. The CDR3 DNA follows: TGCAGCGTTGGGATAGCGGGAAATACCTACAATGAGCAGTTCTTC. Its protein product is CSVGIAGNTYNEQFF.

The sample holds many counts of this clonotype. J is TRBJ1-4 and V is TRBV20-1; D unresolved. CDR1 is DFQATT and CDR2 is SNEGSKA in the germline V gene (reference sequence). The CDR3 is 11 amino acids. The V end was cut by 3 bases, the J end by 6 bases, with 5 bases between. Here the CDR3 reads CSARSYEKLFF. DNA for the CDR3: TGCAGTGCTAGGTCGTATGAAAAACTGTTTTTT.

The chain is built from TRBV28 and TRBJ2-7; possibly TRBD1 for D (6 bases). CDR3 length: 12 residues. With 2 bases removed from V and 6 bases from J, the gap between germline ends came to 8 bases. Germline CDR1 MDHEN, CDR2 SYDVKM. CDR3 in DNA: TGTGCCAGCAGTTTACGAGGGGGCGAGCAGTACTTC. As protein: CASSLRGGEQYF.

By its share, this clonotype is medium-sized. One end of the junction fails to match germline, which may point to a read error. CDR3 sequence: CASSPPSGFVTLHF. CDR3 coding DNA: TGTGCCAGCTCGCCACCCTCTGGGTTCGTGACCCTCCACTTT. This chain links TRBV18 with TRBJ1-6; D is uncertain. Germline loops: CDR1 KGHSH, CDR2 LQKENI. The CDR3 extends over 14 amino acids.

The CDR3 sequence: CASSWGQSLYGYTF. The CDR3 region has the DNA TGTGCCAGCAGCTGGGGACAGAGCCTGTATGGCTACACCTTC. V is TRBV7-9 and J is TRBJ1-2, with 7 bases identical to TRBD1. V shed 4 bases, J shed 5 bases, and the junction held 7 bases outside the gene matches. CDR1 and CDR2 from the germline V gene are SEHNR and FQNEAQ (reference sequence). The CDR3 contains 14 residues.

This clonotype was picked up many times. This chain joins TRBV28 and TRBJ2-1; 11 nucleotides align to TRBD2. J was trimmed by 0 bases and V by 7 bases; bases with no gene match: 17. This CDR3 contains 20 residues. The germline V gene has CDR1 MDHEN and CDR2 SYDVKM. CDR3 in amino acids: CASTPALLAGVPSSYNEQFF. The CDR3 DNA follows: TGTGCCAGCACCCCAGCCCTACTAGCGGGAGTACCCAGCTCCTACAATGAGCAGTTCTTC.

This clonotype was seen ten or more times. This sequence joins TRBV30 and TRBJ2-2, with D possibly being TRBD2 (7 bases). Germline CDR1 reads GTSNPN; CDR2 reads SVGIG (reference sequence). Trimming shortened V by 0 bases and J by 4 bases, and 15 bases separated the two germline ends. The CDR3 length is 16 residues. The CDR3 is CAWSVEERDTTGELFF. The CDR3, as DNA: TGTGCCTGGAGTGTAGAGGAGCGGGACACCACCGGGGAGCTGTTTTTT. Full variable domain (missing parts from reference TRBV30 and TRBJ2-2): SQTIHQWPATLVQPVGSPLSLECTVEGTSNPNLYWYRQAAGRGLQLLFYSVGIGQISSEVPQNLSASRPQDRQFILSSKKLLLSDSGFYLCAWSVEERDTTGELFFGEGSRLTVL.

This clonotype was counted between two and nine times. The chain uses TRBV7-7 and TRBJ2-1; 12 nucleotides agree with TRBD2. Unmatched junction bases numbered 18, after V lost 5 bases and J lost 10 bases. Germline assignment: CDR1 SSHAT and CDR2 FNYEAQ (reference sequence). The CDR3 is made up of 18 amino acids. This CDR3 is CASSPDPLAGGLGSEQFF. DNA for the CDR3: TGTGCCAGCAGCCCCGACCCGCTAGCGGGAGGGTTGGGCTCGGAGCAGTTCTTC.

The chain uses TRBV5-1 and TRBJ2-2, with 7 positions matching TRBD1. Per the germline V gene, CDR1 is SGHRS and CDR2 is YFSETQ. This CDR3 has 15 residues. After removal of 0 bases from V and 1 base from J, the junction contained 0 bases not matched to a gene. CDR3 protein: CASSLGTGNTGELFF. CDR3 nucleotide sequence: TGCGCCAGCAGCTTGGGGACAGGGAACACCGGGGAGCTGTTTTTT. Looking up the rest from reference TRBV5-1 and TRBJ2-2 gives the full variable domain: KAGVTQTPRYLIKTRGQQVTLSCSPISGHRSVSWYQQTPGQGLQFLFEYFSETQRNKGNFPGRFSGRQFSNSRSEMNVSTLELGDSALYLCASSLGTGNTGELFFGEGSRLTVL.

The gene calls are TRBV16 and TRBJ1-2; no reliable D call. V gave up 0 bases and J gave up 2 bases, with 13 bases separating them. Germline-derived CDR1 and CDR2 are KGHSY and FQNENV. The CDR3 length is 16 residues. The CDR3 nucleotides read TGTGCCAGCAGCCAATCCCCTAGACAAAGCAACTATGGCTACACCTTC. Amino acid sequence: CASSQSPRQSNYGYTF.

This clonotype is judged medium-sized (0.01 to 0.1%). This chain connects TRBV20-1 to TRBJ2-3; no clear D. Germline CDR1 DFQATT, CDR2 SNEGSKA (reference sequence). The ends were cut back, 0 bases at V and 2 bases at J, with 9 bases in the middle. This CDR3 has 14 amino acids. CDR3 sequence reads: CSARDPRITDTQYF. DNA of the CDR3: TGCAGTGCTAGAGATCCGAGAATCACAGATACGCAGTATTTT.

This clonotype was seen many times. This chain uses TRBV11-2 with TRBJ2-1, with 10 bases fitting TRBD2. The CDR3 covers 12 residues. CDR1 and CDR2 from the germline V gene are SGHAT and FQNNGV. V was clipped by 2 bases and J by 11 bases; unmatched bases: 0. The CDR3 bases are TGTGCCAGCAGCTTAACTAGCGGGAAGCAGTTCTTC. Its translation: CASSLTSGKQFF.